Presented here are 22 T cell receptor beta chains from one specimen sequenced in a study of blood T cell repertoires in COVID-19. Sequencing was performed with immunoSEQ multiplex PCR; in TCRdb, only in-frame clones are kept and a portion is missing. Here the sample spans around 45,000 clones, 91% being singletons. Sequencing was performed on peripheral blood. Every receptor here comes from a man aged 65-85 years with active COVID-19.

J is TRBJ2-1 and V is TRBV4-3, with 7 bases fitting TRBD1. V was pared by 0 bases and J by 2 bases, with 7 bases of the junction left unmatched. The CDR3 length is 17 residues. The germline V gene encodes CDR1 LGHNA and CDR2 YSLEER. The DNA of the CDR3 is TGCGCCAGCAGCCAAGAACTCACCGGGACAGCCTACAATGAGCAGTTCTTC. Translating it yields CASSQELTGTAYNEQFF.

The chain uses TRBV5-5 and TRBJ1-1; perhaps TRBD1 as D (5 bases). Trimming pared 0 bases from V and 5 bases from J, leaving 14 bases between. The CDR3 has 15 amino acids. Germline lookup yields CDR1 SGHKS and CDR2 YYEKEE (reference sequence). DNA for the CDR3: TGTGCCAGCAGCTTGGGCGGGCAGGGAGGGACTGAAGCTTTCTTT. Protein sequence: CASSLGGQGGTEAFF. Full variable domain (rest looked up from reference TRBV5-5 and TRBJ1-1): DAGVTQSPTHLIKTRGQQVTLRCSPISGHKSVSWYQQVLGQGPQFIFQYYEKEERGRGNFPDRFSARQFPNYSSELNVNALLLGDSALYLCASSLGGQGGTEAFFGQGTRLTVV.

The chain has TRBV7-2 and TRBJ1-5; D may be TRBD1 (6 bases). The CDR3 has 15 residues. The germline V gene encodes CDR1 SGHTA and CDR2 FQGNSA. V lost 5 bases and J 0 bases, leaving 11 bases between the germline ends. DNA of the CDR3: TGTGCCAGCAGCCCCGACAGGATTAGCAATCAGCCCCAGCATTTT. Amino acids: CASSPDRISNQPQHF.

V and J are TRBV6-5 and TRBJ2-2; TRBD2 agrees at 9 bases. The CDR3 covers 14 residues. J was trimmed by 7 bases and V by 5 bases; bases with no gene match: 5. Looked up from germline, CDR1 is MNHEY and CDR2 is SVGAGI. Here the CDR3 DNA reads TGTGCCAGCAGTAAGGGACTAGCTGGCGGGGAGCTGTTTTTT. It encodes CASSKGLAGGELFF.

The V and J genes are TRBV19 and TRBJ2-7; D is uncertain. CDR1 and CDR2 (germline): LNHDA, SQIVND (reference sequence). This CDR3 is built from 13 residues. V lost 2 bases, J lost 3 bases, and 8 bases lay in between. The CDR3 spells CASSITRNYEQYF. CDR3 DNA: TGTGCCAGTAGTATAACCAGAAACTACGAGCAGTACTTC. The whole variable domain, filled in from reference TRBV19 and TRBJ2-7, reads DGGITQSPKYLFRKEGQNVTLSCEQNLNHDAMYWYRQDPGQGLRLIYYSQIVNDFQKGDIAEGYSVSREKKESFPLTVTSAQKNPTAFYLCASSITRNYEQYFGPGTRLTVT.

The chain joins TRBV9 to TRBJ2-1, with 8 bases fitting TRBD1. Germline-derived CDR1 and CDR2 are SGDLS and YYNGEE. This CDR3 comprises 16 residues. Trimming took 3 bases from V and 5 from J; bases not matched to a gene: 10. The CDR3 spells CASSAFGQGTNNEQFF. Written as DNA, the CDR3 is TGTGCCAGCAGCGCCTTCGGACAGGGTACCAACAATGAGCAGTTCTTC.

The V and J genes are TRBV5-4 and TRBJ1-1; TRBD1 matches 7 bases. V lost 2 bases and J lost 1; bases outside the gene matches: 5. This CDR3 is built from 15 residues. The V gene's germline CDR1 is SGHNT and CDR2 YYREEE (reference sequence). The CDR3 region has the DNA TGTGCCAGCAGCTTCGAGGGGGCAAGGAACACTGAAGCTTTCTTT. It encodes CASSFEGARNTEAFF.

The chain couples TRBV4-1 to TRBJ2-7, with D perhaps matching TRBD2 (6 bases). This CDR3 has 16 residues. Trimming pared 0 bases from V and 4 bases from J, leaving 16 bases between. CDR1 is MGHRA and CDR2 is YSYEKL in the germline V gene. The CDR3 here is CASSQDPSREAYEQYF. The CDR3 DNA is TGCGCCAGCAGCCAAGATCCCTCCAGGGAGGCATACGAGCAGTACTTC.

V gene TRBV11-3 combines with J gene TRBJ2-1; 10 bases are a match to TRBD2. The CDR3 contains 17 residues. Losses at the gene ends were 3 bases for V and 6 bases for J; bases not matched to a gene: 11. Germline V gene sequence: CDR1 SGHNT, CDR2 YENEEA. DNA of the CDR3: TGTGCCAGCAGCTTGGGGACCGGGACTAGCGCTTTCAATGAGCAGTTCTTC. This sequence encodes CASSLGTGTSAFNEQFF.

The rearrangement uses TRBV30 and TRBJ1-1, with TRBD1 identical over 10 bases. The CDR3 is 14 residues long. CDR1 is GTSNPN, CDR2 SVGIG, per germline (reference sequence). Trimming at V came to 5 bases and at J to 8 bases, leaving 11 bases not matched to a gene. The CDR3 DNA follows: TGTGCCTGGCTCCGGGACAGGGGCCATCGAGAAGCTTTCTTT. It is translated as CAWLRDRGHREAFF.

The chain is built from TRBV7-8 and TRBJ2-3; TRBD2 aligns across 13 bases. Germline CDR1 is SGHVS and CDR2 is FQNEAQ. The V segment lost 2 bases and the J segment 4 bases; nucleotides outside the gene matches: 0. The CDR3 loop spans 15 amino acids. The CDR3 bases are TGTGCCAGCAGCTTAACTAGCGGGGGGGCAGATACGCAGTATTTT. It encodes CASSLTSGGADTQYF.

This chain joins TRBV7-2 and TRBJ1-5; a weak D match, TRBD1 (6 bases). Trimming took 5 bases from V and 3 from J, leaving 14 bases between them. The CDR3 has 15 residues. Germline lookup yields CDR1 SGHTA and CDR2 FQGNSA. The CDR3 DNA sequence: TGTGCCAGCAGCCCTCAGGGGAACAACAATCAGCCCCAGCATTTT. Residues: CASSPQGNNNQPQHF. Full variable domain (outside the CDR3, taken from reference TRBV7-2 and TRBJ1-5): GAGVSQSPSNKVTEKGKDVELRCDPISGHTALYWYRQSLGQGLEFLIYFQGNSAPDKSGLPSDRFSAERTGGSVSTLTIQRTQQEDSAVYLCASSPQGNNNQPQHFGDGTRLSIL.

The DNA for the CDR3 is TGTGCCAGCAGTACAGGGGGCGCGGGTGAAAAACTGTTTTTT. This translates into CASSTGGAGEKLFF. This chain uses TRBV6-5 with TRBJ1-4, with 9 positions matching TRBD1. From germline, CDR1 is MNHEY and CDR2 SVGAGI. The CDR3 covers 14 residues. J gave up 7 bases and V 5 bases, and 5 bases lay outside the gene matches.

This clone appeared a few times. This chain links TRBV6-5 with TRBJ1-1; possible D gene TRBD1, 5 bases. In germline, CDR1 is MNHEY, CDR2 SVGAGI. V lost 2 bases and J 4 bases, leaving 8 bases between the germline ends. The CDR3 is made up of 13 amino acids. The CDR3, as DNA: TGTGCCAGCAGTTACAGGGGTGTCACTGAAGCTTTCTTT. This encodes CASSYRGVTEAFF.

This chain links TRBV5-1 with TRBJ1-1; possible D gene TRBD1, 6 bases. Germline V gene lookup returns CDR1 SGHRS and CDR2 YFSETQ. The CDR3 loop spans 13 amino acids. V was cut by 0 bases and J by 3 bases, with 6 bases left in between. CDR3 region: CASSLDRDTEAFF. CDR3 in DNA: TGCGCCAGCAGCTTGGACAGGGACACTGAAGCTTTCTTT.

This clone was recorded only once. V and J are TRBV30 and TRBJ1-3, with D tentatively TRBD1 (6 bases). Deletions cut 5 bases from V and 0 bases from J, with 14 bases between. The CDR3 length is 15 residues. CDR1 GTSNPN and CDR2 SVGIG come from the germline V gene (reference sequence). CDR3 sequence (DNA): TGTGCCTGGGAACCACAGGGCCTCTCTGGAAACACCATATATTTT. Protein sequence: CAWEPQGLSGNTIYF.

The rearrangement links TRBV18 to TRBJ2-2; 8 nucleotides align to TRBD1. The CDR3 is 15 amino acids. V lost 1 base and J lost 4; bases outside the gene matches: 2. From germline, CDR1 is KGHSH and CDR2 LQKENI. DNA of the CDR3: TGTGCCAGCTCACCACTGGGACAGGCCACCGGGGAGCTGTTTTTT. Protein: CASSPLGQATGELFF.

V is TRBV7-9 and J is TRBJ2-3; D is ambiguous. From germline, CDR1 is SEHNR and CDR2 FQNEAQ (reference sequence). The CDR3 length is 14 residues. V was trimmed by 0 bases and J by 6 bases, leaving 10 bases between them. In nucleotides, the CDR3 is TGTGCCAGCAGCTTAGCAGGTGACTCGGATACGCAGTATTTT. Its protein is CASSLAGDSDTQYF.

The chain couples TRBV7-2 to TRBJ2-7; 7 nucleotides align to TRBD1. The CDR3 runs to 15 residues. V lost 4 bases to trimming and J lost 3 bases; unmatched junction nucleotides: 9. CDR1 and CDR2 from the germline V gene are SGHTA and FQGNSA. CDR3: CASSSQGTAYYEQYF. The CDR3 region has the DNA TGTGCCAGCAGCTCTCAAGGGACAGCTTACTACGAGCAGTACTTC. The full variable domain, rest sourced from reference TRBV7-2 and TRBJ2-7, is GAGVSQSPSNKVTEKGKDVELRCDPISGHTALYWYRQSLGQGLEFLIYFQGNSAPDKSGLPSDRFSAERTGGSVSTLTIQRTQQEDSAVYLCASSSQGTAYYEQYFGPGTRLTVT.

CDR3 bases: TGTGCTAGTGGTTTGGACAGGGGGCTTACCGGCTACACCTTC. Translation: CASGLDRGLTGYTF. The chain is built from TRBV12-5 and TRBJ1-2, with 9 bases aligning to TRBD1. V shed 1 base and J 8 bases; nucleotides not matched to a gene: 5. The CDR3 has 14 amino acids. Germline lookup yields CDR1 LGHNT and CDR2 FRNRAP.

The chain combines TRBV6-5 with TRBJ2-7; 12 nucleotides match TRBD2. This CDR3 contains 16 residues. Germline-derived CDR1 and CDR2 are MNHEY and SVGAGI. After removal of 0 bases from V and 4 bases from J, the junction contained 4 bases not matched to a gene. The CDR3 DNA follows: TGTGCCAGCAGTTACTCCCTAGCGGGGGGGACTTACGAGCAGTACTTC. Protein: CASSYSLAGGTYEQYF.

The genes are TRBV6-1 and TRBJ1-5, with D hard to call. V lost 3 bases, J lost 0 bases, and 9 bases lay in between. In germline, CDR1 is MNHNS, CDR2 SASEGT. The CDR3 has 15 amino acids. The CDR3 sequence is CASSERGYSNQPQHF. The CDR3 bases are TGTGCCAGCAGTGAGCGAGGCTATAGCAATCAGCCCCAGCATTTT.